The TCR beta chain described here comes from a study of technical replicates of blood from several donors. Clones were sequenced by immunoSEQ multiplex PCR, and TCRdb holds only the in-frame ones, with some missing. Among fewer than 90,000 clones listed, over 75% were seen once. The CDR3 runs 12 residues. Germline-derived CDR1 and CDR2 are SGHAT and FQNNGV. Trimming took 6 bases from V and 0 from J, leaving 6 bases between them. The gene calls are TRBV11-2 and TRBJ2-7; the D is unclear. Sequencing was performed on T cells isolated from PBMCs. The TCR comes from a human donor in good health. CDR3 residues: CASSRDSYEQYF. Here the CDR3 DNA reads TGTGCCAGCAGTCGAGACTCCTACGAGCAGTACTTC. Full variable domain (remainder filled in from reference TRBV11-2 and TRBJ2-7): EAGVAQSPRYKIIEKRQSVAFWCNPISGHATLYWYQQILGQGPKLLIQFQNNGVVDDSQLPKDRFSAERLKGVDSTLKIQPAKLEDSAVYLCASSRDSYEQYFGPGTRLTVT.